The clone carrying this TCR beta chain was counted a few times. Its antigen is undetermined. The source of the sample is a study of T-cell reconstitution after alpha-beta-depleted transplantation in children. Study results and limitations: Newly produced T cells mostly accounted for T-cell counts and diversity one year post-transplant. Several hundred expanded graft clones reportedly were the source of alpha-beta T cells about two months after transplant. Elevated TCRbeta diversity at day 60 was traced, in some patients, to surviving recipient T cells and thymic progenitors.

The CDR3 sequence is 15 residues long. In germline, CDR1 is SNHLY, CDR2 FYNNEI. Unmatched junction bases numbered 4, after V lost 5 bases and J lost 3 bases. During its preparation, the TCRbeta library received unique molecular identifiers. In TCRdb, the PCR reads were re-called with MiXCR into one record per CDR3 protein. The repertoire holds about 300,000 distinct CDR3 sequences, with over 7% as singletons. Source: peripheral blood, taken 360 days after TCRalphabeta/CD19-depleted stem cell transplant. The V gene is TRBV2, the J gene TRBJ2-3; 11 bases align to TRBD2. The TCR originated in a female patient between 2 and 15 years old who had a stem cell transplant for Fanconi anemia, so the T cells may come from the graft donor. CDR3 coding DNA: TGTGCCAGCAGTACCAGGACTAGCGGGACAGATACGCAGTATTTT. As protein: CASSTRTSGTDTQYF.